This record concerns one T cell receptor (beta chain) sequence. Its antigen is still unknown. These data come from a study of cytomegalovirus exposure and HLA in healthy donors. Overall study findings and caveats: It was confirmed in vitro that three of the CMV-associated chains were specific for CMV antigens. One later analysis, an examination of the 120 or so validation repertoires, found that first-cohort TCR clusters tended to co-occur in them.

The donors belonged to the approximately 120-subject validation cohort, separate from the approximately 700-subject first cohort. Generated by immunoSEQ multiplex PCR, the TCRdb table keeps only in-frame clones and is missing some. Of 170,000 or so clones listed, approximately 83% are singletons. The CDR3 totals 15 residues. Trimming left V 0 bases short and J 8 bases short, with 16 bases between. CDR1 and CDR2 from the germline V gene are MNHNY and SVGAGI (reference sequence). This clonotype originated in a woman in her late teens or twenties in good health and CMV-seropositive. The rearrangement uses TRBV6-6 and TRBJ1-2; TRBD1 is a possible D gene (5 bases). The specimen was PBMCs. The chain's CDR3 is CASSYSGGRENGYTF. CDR3 bases: TGTGCCAGCAGTTACTCGGGGGGGAGGGAGAACGGCTACACCTTC.